A single sample is the source of the 25 T cell receptor beta chains below, sequenced in a study of cytomegalovirus exposure and HLA in healthy donors. The primer mix had 60 Vbeta and 13 Jbeta primers. Assay: immunoSEQ multiplex PCR; the TCRdb copy retains only in-frame clones and omits some. The profile shows fewer than 150,000 clones, around four fifths of them singletons. Source material: PBMCs. The receptors were sampled from a man aged 55 to 69 in good health and CMV-seropositive.

This chain links TRBV4-1 with TRBJ2-7; the D gene is possibly TRBD1 (6 bases). Trimming shortened V by 1 base and J by 0 bases, and 13 bases separated the two germline ends. This CDR3 is 16 amino acids long. In germline, CDR1 is MGHRA, CDR2 YSYEKL. The CDR3 coding sequence is TGCGCCAGCAGCCAAGGATTCAGGGGCCCCTCCTACGAGCAGTACTTC. Protein sequence: CASSQGFRGPSYEQYF.

V is TRBV5-1 and J is TRBJ1-2; 10 nucleotides agree with TRBD1. The trim removed 7 bases at V and 6 bases at J, leaving 6 bases unmatched. The CDR3 is made up of 13 amino acids. The V gene's germline CDR1 is SGHRS and CDR2 YFSETQ. Here the CDR3 reads CASRTGTGDGYTF. CDR3 nucleotide sequence: TGCGCCAGCCGCACCGGGACAGGGGATGGCTACACCTTC.

V and J are TRBV19 and TRBJ1-5, with 7 positions matching TRBD1. J was trimmed by 4 bases and V by 3 bases; bases with no gene match: 15. This CDR3 is 18 amino acids long. Germline CDR1 reads LNHDA; CDR2 reads SQIVND (reference sequence). The CDR3 protein is CASSIGGHGTAANQPQHF. The CDR3 nucleotides read TGTGCCAGTAGTATTGGAGGTCACGGGACAGCAGCTAATCAGCCCCAGCATTTT.

This sequence joins TRBV29-1 and TRBJ1-1; 7 bases line up with TRBD1. The CDR3 sequence is 13 residues long. V lost 6 bases and J lost 1; bases outside the gene matches: 5. Germline V gene lookup returns CDR1 SQVTM and CDR2 ANQGSEA. The CDR3 here is CSVENRGNTEAFF. The CDR3 DNA reads TGCAGCGTAGAGAACAGGGGGAACACTGAAGCTTTCTTT.

The table lists this clone with a count of one. The V gene is TRBV29-1, the J gene TRBJ1-4; D remains ambiguous. This CDR3 has 11 amino acids. The V end was cut by 7 bases, the J end by 5 bases, with 8 bases between. Germline CDR1 is SQVTM and CDR2 is ANQGSEA. CDR3 DNA: TGCAGCGCCACAGTGAATGAAAAACTGTTTTTT. Its protein product is CSATVNEKLFF.

The chain recombines TRBV19 with TRBJ2-7; the D gene is possibly TRBD1 (6 bases). Trimming took 4 bases from V and 3 from J, leaving 16 bases between them. Germline V lookup: CDR1 LNHDA, CDR2 SQIVND (reference sequence). The CDR3 contains 15 residues. The CDR3 loop is CASSKHLDRDYEQYF. CDR3 DNA sequence: TGTGCCAGTAGTAAGCACCTGGACAGAGACTACGAGCAGTACTTC.

The J gene is TRBJ1-3, the V gene TRBV6-1; D is perhaps TRBD1 (6 bases). Germline CDR1 is MNHNS and CDR2 is SASEGT. This CDR3 has 16 residues. V was shortened by 4 bases and J by 4 bases, with 17 bases between the two germline ends. Here the CDR3 DNA reads TGTGCCAGCAGTGGGCACAGGGCCCGCTTAGGAAACACCATATATTTT. Its translation: CASSGHRARLGNTIYF.

The genes are TRBV18 and TRBJ1-1; TRBD1 matches at 7 bases. The J segment lost 3 bases and the V segment lost 3 bases, leaving 10 bases of the junction unmatched. CDR3 length: 16 amino acids. From germline, CDR1 is KGHSH and CDR2 LQKENI. As DNA, the CDR3 is TGTGCCAGCTCACCTCTTAGGGGGCAGGTTGACACTGAAGCTTTCTTT. This translates into CASSPLRGQVDTEAFF.

This sequence joins TRBV10-2 and TRBJ1-3; D may be TRBD1 (6 bases). Germline lookup yields CDR1 WSHSY and CDR2 SAAADI. The germline V and J ends were trimmed by 5 bases and 0 bases, with 8 bases remaining between them. The CDR3 runs 14 residues. The CDR3 DNA reads as TGCGCCAGCAGTATAGGGGGCTCTGGAAACACCATATATTTT. This codes for CASSIGGSGNTIYF.

V usage is TRBV2 and J usage is TRBJ1-1; tentatively, D is TRBD1 (5 bases). Germline V CDR1 and CDR2: SNHLY, FYNNEI. The V and J ends lost 5 bases and 2 bases respectively, with 9 bases between them. The CDR3 runs to 13 residues. Written as DNA, the CDR3 is TGTGCCAGCAGTAGGACACGCAACACTGAAGCTTTCTTT. Protein: CASSRTRNTEAFF.

The chain uses TRBV5-6 and TRBJ2-5; 12 bases line up with TRBD1. The CDR3 has 15 residues. V lost 4 bases, J lost 4 bases, and 5 bases stayed unmatched. Germline CDR1 is SGHDT and CDR2 is YYEEEE. The CDR3 region has the DNA TGTGCCAGCAGCACGGGACAGGGGGCAAGAGAGACCCAGTACTTC. Its translation is CASSTGQGARETQYF. Looking up the rest from reference TRBV5-6 and TRBJ2-5 gives the full variable domain: DAGVTQSPTHLIKTRGQQVTLRCSPKSGHDTVSWYQQALGQGPQFIFQYYEEEERQRGNFPDRFSGHQFPNYSSELNVNALLLGDSALYLCASSTGQGARETQYFGPGTRLLVL.

This chain joins TRBV5-1 and TRBJ1-1, with a tentative D call TRBD1 (6 bases). The ends were cut back, 0 bases at V and 5 bases at J, with 11 bases in the middle. The germline V gene has CDR1 SGHRS and CDR2 YFSETQ. The CDR3 consists of 14 residues. The CDR3 DNA reads TGCGCCAGCAGCTTGGGGACAGCGGGGACTGAAGCTTTCTTT. Translation gives CASSLGTAGTEAFF.

This clone showed up just a few times. The chain joins TRBV7-9 to TRBJ2-2; weak D call: TRBD1 (5 bases). Trimming cost V 0 bases and J 4 bases, with 12 bases left between them. The CDR3 is made up of 16 amino acids. Germline-derived CDR1 and CDR2 are SEHNR and FQNEAQ (reference sequence). The CDR3 loop reads CASSLAARAFTGELFF. Here the CDR3 DNA reads TGTGCCAGCAGCTTAGCGGCCAGGGCTTTCACCGGGGAGCTGTTTTTT.

This clone has more than one count but fewer than ten. V and J are TRBV7-9 and TRBJ2-1, with D maybe TRBD1 (5 bases). The CDR3 is 12 amino acids. CDR1 and CDR2 from the germline V gene are SEHNR and FQNEAQ (reference sequence). V lost 7 bases, J lost 4 bases, and 8 bases lay in between. The CDR3: CASTRQYNEQFF. The CDR3 coding sequence is TGTGCCAGCACCCGACAGTACAATGAGCAGTTCTTC. Based on the CDR3 plus reference TRBV7-9 and TRBJ2-1, the full variable domain is DTGVSQNPRHKITKRGQNVTFRCDPISEHNRLYWYRQTLGQGPEFLTYFQNEAQLEKSRLLSDRFSAERPKGSFSTLEIQRTEQGDSAMYLCASTRQYNEQFFGPGTRLTVL.

J is TRBJ2-3 and V is TRBV6-5, with 9 bases that match TRBD2. In germline, CDR1 is MNHEY, CDR2 SVGAGI. This CDR3 region has 16 residues. Trimming at V came to 0 bases and at J to 4 bases, leaving 5 bases not matched to a gene. The CDR3 protein is CASSYSRAGGSDTQYF. CDR3 bases: TGTGCCAGCAGTTACTCGAGGGCGGGGGGGTCAGATACGCAGTATTTT.

The V gene is TRBV28, the J gene TRBJ1-2; 7 bases align to TRBD1. The CDR3 totals 16 residues. J gave up 1 base and V 2 bases, and 7 bases lay outside the gene matches. Germline lookup yields CDR1 MDHEN and CDR2 SYDVKM. In DNA, the CDR3 is TGTGCCAGCAGTTTAAATACAGGGGCAATTAACTATGGCTACACCTTC. Translated: CASSLNTGAINYGYTF.

J is TRBJ1-1 and V is TRBV5-4; D may be TRBD1 (5 bases). CDR3 size: 15 residues. The V and J ends lost 6 bases and 4 bases respectively, with 19 bases between them. Looked up from germline, CDR1 is SGHNT and CDR2 is YYREEE (reference sequence). The CDR3 bases are TGTGCCAGCACCCGGATGGAGGGGCTAGGCACTGAAGCTTTCTTT. This translates into CASTRMEGLGTEAFF.

The chain uses TRBV2 and TRBJ2-7, with 14 bases that match TRBD2. V lost 4 bases, J lost 0 bases, and 14 bases stayed unmatched. The CDR3 covers 20 residues. Germline loops: CDR1 SNHLY, CDR2 FYNNEI. The CDR3 bases are TGTGCCAGCAGTGTGGGGGCGGGTAGGACTAGCGGGGGGCGCTCCTACGAGCAGTACTTC. It codes for CASSVGAGRTSGGRSYEQYF.

With respect to this clone: This sample also contains other DNA sequences that code for the same CDR3. V and J are TRBV6-5 and TRBJ1-1; TRBD1 matches 7 bases. The CDR3 sequence is 13 residues long. Per germline, CDR1 MNHEY and CDR2 SVGAGI. V was pared by 6 bases and J by 3 bases, with 4 bases of the junction left unmatched. The CDR3 region has the DNA TGTGCCAGCAGCTCAACAGGGGACACTGAAGCTTTCTTT. Translating it yields CASSSTGDTEAFF.

The chain joins TRBV27 to TRBJ2-7; 8 bases agree with TRBD2. CDR3 size: 14 residues. V lost 2 bases, J lost 1 base, and 1 base stayed unmatched. The germline V gene encodes CDR1 MNHEY and CDR2 SMNVEV (reference sequence). CDR3 nucleotides: TGTGCCAGCAGTTTACGGGAGGGATCCTACGAGCAGTACTTC. As protein: CASSLREGSYEQYF.

The genes are TRBV25-1 and TRBJ1-5; possibly TRBD1 for D (6 bases). This CDR3 spans 15 amino acids. The ends were cut back, 1 base at V and 2 bases at J, with 9 bases in the middle. Germline CDR1 and CDR2: MGHDK and SYGVNS. This CDR3 is CASSESGDGNQPQHF. The CDR3, as DNA: TGTGCCAGCAGTGAATCAGGGGATGGCAATCAGCCCCAGCATTTT.

This clone has a handful of counts. This chain uses TRBV2 with TRBJ1-5, with 8 bases fitting TRBD1. CDR1 SNHLY and CDR2 FYNNEI come from the germline V gene. The CDR3 consists of 13 residues. V gave up 6 bases and J gave up 3 bases; unmatched junction bases: 1. The chain's CDR3 is CASRTGVNQPQHF. In nucleotides, the CDR3 is TGTGCCAGCAGGACAGGGGTCAATCAGCCCCAGCATTTT.

This clone showed up just a few times. The chain is built from TRBV6-1 and TRBJ1-2, with 7 bases aligning to TRBD1. Germline V lookup: CDR1 MNHNS, CDR2 SASEGT. The CDR3 loop spans 14 amino acids. The V and J ends lost 5 bases and 6 bases, in that order; junction bases with no gene match: 9. CDR3 nucleotides: TGTGCCAGCAGTCCTCATCAGGGGGAGGATGGCTACACCTTC. Translated, it gives CASSPHQGEDGYTF.

The chain has TRBV6-5 and TRBJ2-5; 12 bases are shared with TRBD1. Germline V gene data show CDR1 as MNHEY and CDR2 as SVGAGI. The CDR3 has 16 amino acids. Germline trimming cut 4 bases from V and 5 bases from J; bases unmatched to any gene: 8. Here the CDR3 reads CASSFFRDRGLETQYF. CDR3 DNA: TGTGCCAGCAGTTTCTTCCGGGACAGGGGGCTGGAGACCCAGTACTTC.

V and J are TRBV2 and TRBJ2-7, with D tentatively TRBD1 (6 bases). The germline V and J ends were trimmed by 6 bases and 2 bases, with 11 bases remaining between them. The length of the CDR3 is 13 residues. Per germline, CDR1 SNHLY and CDR2 FYNNEI. CDR3 region: CASRRTAAYEQYF. The CDR3 DNA reads as TGTGCCAGCAGGAGGACAGCGGCCTACGAGCAGTACTTC.